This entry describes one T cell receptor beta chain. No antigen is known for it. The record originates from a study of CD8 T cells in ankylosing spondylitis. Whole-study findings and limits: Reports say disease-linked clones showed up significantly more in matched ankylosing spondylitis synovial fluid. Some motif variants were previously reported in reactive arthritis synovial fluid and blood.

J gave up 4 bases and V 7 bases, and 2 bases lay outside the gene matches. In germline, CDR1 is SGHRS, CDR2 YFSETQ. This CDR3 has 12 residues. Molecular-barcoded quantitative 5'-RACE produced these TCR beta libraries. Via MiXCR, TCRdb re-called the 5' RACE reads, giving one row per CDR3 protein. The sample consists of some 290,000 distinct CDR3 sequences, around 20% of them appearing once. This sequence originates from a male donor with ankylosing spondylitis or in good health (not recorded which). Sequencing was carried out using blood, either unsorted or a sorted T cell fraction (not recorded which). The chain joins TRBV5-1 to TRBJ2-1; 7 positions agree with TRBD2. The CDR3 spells CASEGGYNEQFF. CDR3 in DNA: TGCGCCAGCGAGGGAGGGTACAATGAGCAGTTCTTC.